The 32 T cell receptor beta chains listed next were all sequenced from one sample in a study of somatic mutations in cytotoxic T cells in rheumatoid arthritis. Clones were sequenced by immunoSEQ multiplex PCR, and TCRdb holds only the in-frame ones, with some missing. The sample has over 7,000 clones; around 90% are singletons. Sequenced input: CD8+ T cells sorted from blood. All receptors derive from a man in his forties with rheumatoid arthritis.

The chain joins TRBV28 to TRBJ2-5; TRBD2 aligns across 10 bases. Germline assignment: CDR1 MDHEN and CDR2 SYDVKM. With V trimmed by 5 bases and J by 5 bases, 8 bases remained unmatched. The CDR3 has 15 amino acids. For the CDR3, the DNA is TGTGCCAGCAGTCCCCGGACTAGCGGTATGGAGACCCAGTACTTC. Its translation: CASSPRTSGMETQYF.

About this clone itself: Other nucleotide sequences from this sample produce the same CDR3. CDR3 residues: CASSPAGNTEAFF. CDR3 DNA sequence: TGTGCCAGCAGCCCAGCGGGGAACACTGAAGCTTTCTTT. The chain links TRBV7-9 to TRBJ1-1; D ambiguous. Trimming stripped 5 bases from V and 1 base from J, with 8 bases between. Germline V CDR1 and CDR2: SEHNR, FQNEAQ (reference sequence). The CDR3 totals 13 residues.

By its share, this clone is medium-sized (0.01 to 0.1%). The genes are TRBV21-1 and TRBJ1-4; the table's D call of TRBD1 was not tested on the DNA. TRBV21-1 is designated a pseudogene. The CDR3 totals 16 residues. The CDR3 DNA sequence: TGTGCCAGCAGCGACGACAGGGACATCTGGAATGAAAAACTGTTTTTT. It codes for CASSDDRDIWNEKLFF.

V usage is TRBV28 and J usage is TRBJ2-1; TRBD2 matches 7 bases. CDR3 size: 16 residues. Germline CDR1 is MDHEN and CDR2 is SYDVKM. V trimming: 3 bases; J trimming: 5 bases; junction bases outside the gene matches: 10. CDR3: CASSFPREAGNNEQFF. In DNA form, the CDR3 reads TGTGCCAGCAGTTTCCCTAGAGAAGCGGGGAACAATGAGCAGTTCTTC. Complete variable domain (other parts from reference TRBV28 and TRBJ2-1): DVKVTQSSRYLVKRTGEKVFLECVQDMDHENMFWYRQDPGLGLRLIYFSYDVKMKEKGDIPEGYSVSREKKERFSLILESASTNQTSMYLCASSFPREAGNNEQFFGPGTRLTVL.

The chain is built from TRBV4-1 and TRBJ1-2, with 7 bases lining up with TRBD1. Trimming cost V 4 bases and J 7 bases; bases outside gene matches: 15. Germline V gives CDR1 MGHRA, CDR2 YSYEKL. The CDR3 is made up of 16 amino acids. CDR3 nucleotide sequence: TGCGCCAGCAGCCGAGGCCCCAAGGGGGCTTTGGGTGGCTACACCTTC. Its protein product is CASSRGPKGALGGYTF.

The chain employs TRBV4-1 and TRBJ2-5; D is possibly TRBD2 (6 bases). CDR1 and CDR2 (germline): MGHRA, YSYEKL. Trimming shortened V by 0 bases and J by 7 bases, and 18 bases separated the two germline ends. The CDR3 is 16 residues long. DNA for the CDR3: TGCGCCAGCAGCCAAGATGATGAAGGGTCCGGGGGGACCCAGTACTTC. Translated: CASSQDDEGSGGTQYF.

This chain joins TRBV7-8 and TRBJ1-1; 7 bases align to TRBD1. The CDR3 contains 14 residues. With 1 base clipped from V and 5 bases from J, the junction kept 4 bases outside the gene matches. Germline V gives CDR1 SGHVS, CDR2 FQNEAQ. CDR3 bases: TGTGCCAGCAGCTTAGAGGCCAGGGGGACTGAAGCTTTCTTT. It translates to CASSLEARGTEAFF.

This clone occurred once. The chain couples TRBV27 to TRBJ1-2, with D perhaps matching TRBD1 (6 bases). There are 16 residues in the CDR3. Germline values: CDR1 MNHEY, CDR2 SMNVEV (reference sequence). The V gene lost 7 bases and the J gene lost 4 bases, with 22 bases spanning the gap. In nucleotides, the CDR3 is TGTGCCAGCACGCATAAAGCAGGGGTAGGGGTCTATGGCTACACCTTC. This translates into CASTHKAGVGVYGYTF.

The chain couples TRBV5-6 to TRBJ2-3; a possible D gene is TRBD2 (5 bases). Germline V CDR1 and CDR2: SGHDT, YYEEEE. The CDR3 contains 17 residues. With 2 bases removed from V and 3 bases from J, the gap between germline ends came to 19 bases. In nucleotides, the CDR3 is TGTGCCAGCAGCTTTTTAGCCGGTCTAGGGAGTACAGATACGCAGTATTTT. It specifies CASSFLAGLGSTDTQYF.

The CDR3 DNA reads TGTGCCAGCAGTTTATCGAGGGCAGGGGAGCTGTTTTTT. This sequence encodes CASSLSRAGELFF. The rearrangement uses TRBV27 and TRBJ2-2, with D perhaps matching TRBD2 (5 bases). V dropped 0 bases and J dropped 8 bases, with 7 bases sitting between them. Germline lookup yields CDR1 MNHEY and CDR2 SMNVEV (reference sequence). CDR3 size: 13 residues.

V is TRBV6-5 and J is TRBJ2-5; 13 positions match TRBD2. The CDR3 length is 16 residues. The germline gives CDR1 MNHEY, CDR2 SVGAGI. V lost 4 bases and J lost 5; bases outside the gene matches: 7. The DNA of the CDR3 is TGTGCCAGCAGTTTGACTAGCGGGGGGCCGATTGAGACCCAGTACTTC. Residues: CASSLTSGGPIETQYF.

This rearrangement joins TRBV6-5 to TRBJ1-1; the match to TRBD1 covers 10 bases. This CDR3 comprises 14 residues. Germline V gives CDR1 MNHEY, CDR2 SVGAGI. V lost 5 bases, J lost 3 bases, and 3 bases stayed unmatched. In nucleotides, the CDR3 is TGTGCCAGCAGTCCGGGACAGGGGTACACTGAAGCTTTCTTT. This gives the protein CASSPGQGYTEAFF.

This sequence joins TRBV7-9 and TRBJ1-1; 7 bases are shared with TRBD1. Germline CDR1 reads SEHNR; CDR2 reads FQNEAQ (reference sequence). With V trimmed by 5 bases and J by 4 bases, 7 bases remained unmatched. The CDR3 runs to 14 residues. The CDR3 is CASSLTDRATEAFF. The CDR3 DNA follows: TGTGCCAGCAGCCTAACCGACAGGGCCACTGAAGCTTTCTTT.

This chain joins TRBV4-1 and TRBJ2-3; D ambiguous. The V gene's germline CDR1 is MGHRA and CDR2 YSYEKL. Between the trimmed V and J ends, which lost 0 bases and 2 bases, there was a span of 9 bases. The CDR3 is 15 residues long. Here the CDR3 DNA reads TGCGCCAGCAGCCAAGAGTCTACCCTCACAGATACGCAGTATTTT. It encodes CASSQESTLTDTQYF.

The V and J genes are TRBV5-1 and TRBJ2-3; D is unclear. Trimming pared 0 bases from V and 3 bases from J, leaving 8 bases between. In germline, CDR1 is SGHRS, CDR2 YFSETQ. The CDR3 totals 14 residues. The CDR3 DNA follows: TGCGCCAGCAGCTTGGAACTGATAACAGATACGCAGTATTTT. Amino acid sequence: CASSLELITDTQYF.

V and J are TRBV5-1 and TRBJ2-1, with 7 bases identical to TRBD2. Per the germline V gene, CDR1 is SGHRS and CDR2 is YFSETQ. Trimming cost V 4 bases and J 5 bases; bases outside gene matches: 6. The CDR3 sequence is 14 residues long. The CDR3 DNA reads TGCGCCAGCAGCCCGGGACTACTAAACAATGAGCAGTTCTTC. Protein sequence: CASSPGLLNNEQFF.

V gene TRBV9 combines with J gene TRBJ2-4; D is possibly TRBD2 (7 bases). The CDR3 totals 12 residues. Trimming took 4 bases from V and 7 from J, leaving 9 bases between them. CDR1 and CDR2 from the germline V gene are SGDLS and YYNGEE. The CDR3 is CASSSGGNIQYF. DNA of the CDR3: TGTGCCAGCAGCTCGGGGGGCAACATTCAGTACTTC.

The V call is TRBV11-2, the J call TRBJ1-6; D is perhaps TRBD1 (5 bases). The CDR3 extends over 15 amino acids. The germline V gene encodes CDR1 SGHAT and CDR2 FQNNGV. With 2 bases removed from V and 5 bases from J, the gap between germline ends came to 10 bases. This chain's CDR3 is CASSLQGTDNSPLHF. The CDR3 DNA reads as TGTGCCAGCAGCTTACAGGGTACCGATAATTCACCCCTCCACTTT.

The CDR3 nucleotides are TGTGCCAGCAGCCGAACCTCGTCACCCGGGGTCGATGAGCAGTTCTTC. Translated: CASSRTSSPGVDEQFF. The chain links TRBV7-8 to TRBJ2-1; D possibly corresponds to TRBD2 (5 bases). This CDR3 is 16 amino acids long. V gave up 5 bases and J gave up 8 bases, with 22 bases separating them. Germline V gene data show CDR1 as SGHVS and CDR2 as FQNEAQ.

Note on this clone: The same CDR3 is also encoded by other DNA sequences in this sample. CDR3 sequence (DNA): TGTGCCTGGAGTGTATCCTTAACAGGGGAATCCCCCCTCCACTTT. This encodes CAWSVSLTGESPLHF. The chain recombines TRBV30 with TRBJ1-6, with 7 bases matching TRBD1. The ends lost 0 bases at V and 13 bases at J; junction bases unmatched: 12. Germline V CDR1 and CDR2: GTSNPN, SVGIG (reference sequence). The CDR3 runs to 15 residues.

The V gene is TRBV5-5, the J gene TRBJ2-3, with TRBD2 identical over 8 bases. The CDR3 consists of 16 residues. Germline V lookup: CDR1 SGHKS, CDR2 YYEKEE (reference sequence). V was pared by 4 bases and J by 3 bases, with 10 bases of the junction left unmatched. CDR3 loop: CASSPRGTSLTDTQYF. The CDR3 DNA follows: TGTGCCAGCAGCCCGAGAGGGACTAGTTTAACAGATACGCAGTATTTT.

This chain connects TRBV23-1 to TRBJ1-1, with D possibly being TRBD1 (6 bases). TRBV23-1 is designated an ORF whose function remains uncertain. The CDR3 length is 16 residues. The V gene lost 3 bases and the J gene lost 11 bases, with 25 bases spanning the gap. CDR3 bases: TGCGCCAGCAGTCATTCCCCAGTCTTCAGGGGCAAAGAGGCTTTCTTT. Translating it yields CASSHSPVFRGKEAFF.

The J gene is TRBJ2-3, the V gene TRBV6-4; 11 nucleotides line up with TRBD2. The CDR3 has 15 amino acids. V trimming: 0 bases; J trimming: 4 bases; junction bases outside the gene matches: 0. Germline CDR1 reads MRHNA; CDR2 reads SNTAGT. The CDR3, as DNA: TGTGCCAGCAGTGACTCTAGCGGGGGGGCAGATACGCAGTATTTT. The encoded protein is CASSDSSGGADTQYF.

Details on this clone: The sample contains more than one DNA sequence encoding this CDR3. V and J are TRBV7-6 and TRBJ1-1; possible D gene TRBD1, 6 bases. The CDR3 is 14 residues long. The V and J ends lost 4 bases and 0 bases respectively, with 9 bases between them. CDR1 is SGHVS and CDR2 is FNYEAQ in the germline V gene. For the CDR3, the DNA is TGTGCCAGCAGCTCCACAGGGATGAACACTGAAGCTTTCTTT. Translating it yields CASSSTGMNTEAFF.

This clone was recorded only once. The V call is TRBV9, the J call TRBJ2-5; tentatively, D is TRBD2 (5 bases). CDR1 is SGDLS and CDR2 is YYNGEE in the germline V gene. V was trimmed by 0 bases and J by 3 bases, leaving 6 bases between them. The CDR3 is made up of 13 amino acids. This CDR3 reads CASSVGGEETQYF. The CDR3 region has the DNA TGTGCCAGCAGCGTAGGGGGAGAAGAGACCCAGTACTTC. The entire variable domain, with the rest obtained from reference TRBV9 and TRBJ2-5, is as follows: DSGVTQTPKHLITATGQRVTLRCSPRSGDLSVYWYQQSLDQGLQFLIQYYNGEERAKGNILERFSAQQFPDLHSELNLSSLELGDSALYFCASSVGGEETQYFGPGTRLLVL.

In this sample, this clone turned up once. The rearrangement joins TRBV6-5 to TRBJ2-7; 9 positions match TRBD2. The CDR3 spans 15 residues. Germline V CDR1 and CDR2: MNHEY, SVGAGI. Unmatched junction bases numbered 9, after V lost 6 bases and J lost 3 bases. CDR3 residues: CASRSSGAVNYEQYV. CDR3 bases: TGTGCCAGCAGATCTAGCGGGGCAGTCAACTACGAGCAGTACGTC.

The chain links TRBV5-1 to TRBJ2-4; 9 nucleotides agree with TRBD2. Germline CDR1 is SGHRS and CDR2 is YFSETQ. With V trimmed by 4 bases and J by 5 bases, 10 bases remained unmatched. The CDR3 extends over 16 amino acids. The CDR3: CASSPDWRGGENIQYF. Written as DNA, the CDR3 is TGCGCCAGCAGCCCTGACTGGCGGGGGGGCGAAAACATTCAGTACTTC.

V gene TRBV5-1 combines with J gene TRBJ2-5, with D possibly being TRBD1 (5 bases). V was clipped by 2 bases and J by 1 base, with 9 bases between them. Germline CDR1 reads SGHRS; CDR2 reads YFSETQ. The CDR3 runs 14 residues. CDR3 in amino acids: CASSFQGSQETQYF. The CDR3 DNA follows: TGCGCCAGCAGCTTTCAGGGCAGCCAAGAGACCCAGTACTTC. Together with reference TRBV5-1 and TRBJ2-5, the CDR3 gives the full variable domain: KAGVTQTPRYLIKTRGQQVTLSCSPISGHRSVSWYQQTPGQGLQFLFEYFSETQRNKGNFPGRFSGRQFSNSRSEMNVSTLELGDSALYLCASSFQGSQETQYFGPGTRLLVL.

This clone was detected only a few times. The V gene is TRBV6-1, the J gene TRBJ2-7, with D uncertain. CDR3 length: 13 amino acids. The V end was cut by 6 bases, the J end by 3 bases, with 12 bases between. Looked up from germline, CDR1 is MNHNS and CDR2 is SASEGT. In nucleotides, the CDR3 is TGTGCCAGCAGAGTACGACAAGACTACGAGCAGTACTTC. Its protein product is CASRVRQDYEQYF.

Comment on this clone: The junction differs from germline at one of its ends, possibly a read error. This chain uses TRBV10-1 with TRBJ2-7; D may be TRBD2 (5 bases). This CDR3 has 12 amino acids. Germline V gives CDR1 WNHNN, CDR2 SYGVQD (reference sequence). The DNA for the CDR3 is TGCGCCAGCAGTTATACTAGTCCAGGCTGGAACTTC. Translation: CASSYTSPGWNF.

The J gene is TRBJ2-1, the V gene TRBV6-1, with D perhaps matching TRBD1 (5 bases). V was pared by 1 base and J by 0 bases, with 22 bases between. This CDR3 comprises 20 residues. Germline V lookup: CDR1 MNHNS, CDR2 SASEGT. CDR3 DNA: TGTGCCAGCAGTGAAGGGGGCTACCTCACATCTTCAAGCTCCTACAATGAGCAGTTCTTC. Translating it yields CASSEGGYLTSSSSYNEQFF.

The chain couples TRBV5-5 to TRBJ2-7; D is uncertain. Germline CDR1 is SGHKS and CDR2 is YYEKEE (reference sequence). Trimming left V 4 bases short and J 0 bases short, with 11 bases between. This CDR3 contains 14 residues. The CDR3 is CASSPASSSYEQYF. CDR3 nucleotides: TGTGCCAGCAGCCCCGCTTCGAGCTCCTACGAGCAGTACTTC.